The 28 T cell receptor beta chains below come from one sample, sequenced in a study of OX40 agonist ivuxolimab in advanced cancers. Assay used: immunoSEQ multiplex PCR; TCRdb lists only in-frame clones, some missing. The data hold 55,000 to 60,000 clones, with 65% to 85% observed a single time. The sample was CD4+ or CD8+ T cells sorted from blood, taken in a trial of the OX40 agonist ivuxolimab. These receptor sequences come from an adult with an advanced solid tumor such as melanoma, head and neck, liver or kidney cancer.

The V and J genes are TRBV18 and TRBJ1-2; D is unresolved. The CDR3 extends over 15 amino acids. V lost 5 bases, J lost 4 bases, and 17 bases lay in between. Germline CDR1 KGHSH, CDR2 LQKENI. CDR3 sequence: CASSSTPLEPYGYTF. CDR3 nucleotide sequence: TGTGCCAGCTCATCAACCCCTCTAGAGCCCTATGGCTACACCTTC.

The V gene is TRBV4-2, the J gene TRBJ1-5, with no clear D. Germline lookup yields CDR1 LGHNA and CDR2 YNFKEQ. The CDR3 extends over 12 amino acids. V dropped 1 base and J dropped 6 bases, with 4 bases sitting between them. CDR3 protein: CASSQAGQPQHF. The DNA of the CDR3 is TGTGCCAGCAGCCAAGCAGGTCAGCCCCAGCATTTT.

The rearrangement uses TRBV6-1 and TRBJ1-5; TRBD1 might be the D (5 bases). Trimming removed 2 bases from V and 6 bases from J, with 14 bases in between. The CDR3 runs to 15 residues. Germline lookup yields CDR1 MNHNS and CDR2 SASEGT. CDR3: CASSEMFGGFQPQHF. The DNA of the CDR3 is TGTGCCAGCAGTGAAATGTTTGGGGGGTTTCAGCCCCAGCATTTT.

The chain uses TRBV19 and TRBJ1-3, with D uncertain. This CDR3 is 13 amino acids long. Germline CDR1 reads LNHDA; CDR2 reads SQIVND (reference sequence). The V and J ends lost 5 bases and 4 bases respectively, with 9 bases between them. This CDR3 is CASSSQPGNTIYF. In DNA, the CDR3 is TGTGCCAGTAGTTCTCAGCCGGGAAACACCATATATTTT.

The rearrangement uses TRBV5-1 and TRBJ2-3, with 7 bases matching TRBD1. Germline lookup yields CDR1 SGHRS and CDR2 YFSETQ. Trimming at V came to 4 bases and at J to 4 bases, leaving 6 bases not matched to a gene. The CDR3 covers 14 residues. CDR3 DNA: TGCGCCAGCAGCCCTTCGACAGGGTCAGATACGCAGTATTTT. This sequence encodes CASSPSTGSDTQYF.

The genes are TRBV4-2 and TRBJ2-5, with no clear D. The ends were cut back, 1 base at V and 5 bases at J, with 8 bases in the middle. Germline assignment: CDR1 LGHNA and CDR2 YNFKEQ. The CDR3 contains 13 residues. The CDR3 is CASSQAVGETQYF. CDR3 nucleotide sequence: TGTGCCAGCAGCCAAGCGGTGGGGGAGACCCAGTACTTC.

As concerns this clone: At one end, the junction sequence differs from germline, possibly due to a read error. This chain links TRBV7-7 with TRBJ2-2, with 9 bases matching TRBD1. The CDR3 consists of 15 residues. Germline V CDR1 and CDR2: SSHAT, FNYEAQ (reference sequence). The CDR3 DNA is TGTGCTAGCAGCTCCGGACAGGGGAAGGCCGGGGAGCTGTTTTTT. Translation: CASSSGQGKAGELFF.

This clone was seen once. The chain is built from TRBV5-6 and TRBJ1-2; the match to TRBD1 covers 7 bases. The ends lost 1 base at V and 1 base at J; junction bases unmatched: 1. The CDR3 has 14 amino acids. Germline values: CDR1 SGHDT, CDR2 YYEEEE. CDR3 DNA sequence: TGTGCCAGCAGCTTGAACAGGGGTAACTATGGCTACACCTTC. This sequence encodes CASSLNRGNYGYTF.

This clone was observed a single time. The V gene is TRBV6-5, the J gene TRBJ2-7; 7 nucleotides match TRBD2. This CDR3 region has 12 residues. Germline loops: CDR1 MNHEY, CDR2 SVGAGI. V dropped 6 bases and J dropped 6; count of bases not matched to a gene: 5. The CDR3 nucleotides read TGTGCCAGCAGCCCGCGGGGGTCCGAGCAGTACTTC. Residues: CASSPRGSEQYF.

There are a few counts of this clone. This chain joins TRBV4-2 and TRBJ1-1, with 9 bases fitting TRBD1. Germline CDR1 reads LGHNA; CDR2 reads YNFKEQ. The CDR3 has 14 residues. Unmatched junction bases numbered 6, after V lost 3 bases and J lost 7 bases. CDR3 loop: CASSQDDRGFEAFF. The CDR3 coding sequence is TGTGCCAGCAGCCAGGATGACAGGGGGTTTGAAGCTTTCTTT.

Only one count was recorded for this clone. The CDR3 bases are TGTGCCAGCAGCTTTACTAGCGGGGGGGGCACAGATACGCAGTATTTT. Its translation is CASSFTSGGGTDTQYF. V and J are TRBV7-2 and TRBJ2-3; 13 bases fit TRBD2. From germline, CDR1 is SGHTA and CDR2 FQGNSA. The CDR3 length is 16 residues. V lost 3 bases, J lost 1 base, and 1 base stayed unmatched. Full variable domain (outside the CDR3, taken from reference TRBV7-2 and TRBJ2-3): GAGVSQSPSNKVTEKGKDVELRCDPISGHTALYWYRQSLGQGLEFLIYFQGNSAPDKSGLPSDRFSAERTGGSVSTLTIQRTQQEDSAVYLCASSFTSGGGTDTQYFGPGTRLTVL.

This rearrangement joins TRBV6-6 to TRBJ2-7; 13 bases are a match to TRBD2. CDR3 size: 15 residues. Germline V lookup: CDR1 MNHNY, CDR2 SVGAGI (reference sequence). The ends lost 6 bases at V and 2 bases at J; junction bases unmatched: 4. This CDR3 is CASRGTSGVPYEQYF. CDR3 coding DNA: TGTGCCAGCAGGGGGACTAGCGGGGTTCCCTACGAGCAGTACTTC.

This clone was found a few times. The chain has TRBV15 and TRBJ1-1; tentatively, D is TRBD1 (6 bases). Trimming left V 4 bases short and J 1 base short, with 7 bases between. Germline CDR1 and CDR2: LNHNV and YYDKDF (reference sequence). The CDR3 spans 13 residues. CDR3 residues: CATSNRENTEAFF. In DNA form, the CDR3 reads TGTGCCACCAGCAACAGGGAGAACACTGAAGCTTTCTTT.

CDR3 sequence: CASTLLGQGSGYTF. DNA of the CDR3: TGTGCCAGCACCCTCCTGGGACAGGGGTCGGGCTACACCTTC. The chain is built from TRBV28 and TRBJ1-2, with 10 bases fitting TRBD1. The CDR3 totals 14 residues. CDR1 and CDR2 (germline): MDHEN, SYDVKM. The trim removed 7 bases at V and 8 bases at J, leaving 10 bases unmatched.

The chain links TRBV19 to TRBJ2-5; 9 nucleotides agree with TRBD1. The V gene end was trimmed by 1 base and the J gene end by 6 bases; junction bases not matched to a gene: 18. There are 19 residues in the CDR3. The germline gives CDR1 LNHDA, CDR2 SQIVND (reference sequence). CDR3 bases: TGTGCCAGTAGTATAGTAGTGTCCTCGGGACAGGGATCTCGACAGACCCAGTACTTC. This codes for CASSIVVSSGQGSRQTQYF.

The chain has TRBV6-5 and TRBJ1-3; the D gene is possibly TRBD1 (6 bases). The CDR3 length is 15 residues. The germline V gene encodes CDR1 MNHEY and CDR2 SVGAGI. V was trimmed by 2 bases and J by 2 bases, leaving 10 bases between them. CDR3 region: CASSYGGFAGNTIYF. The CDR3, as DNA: TGTGCCAGCAGTTACGGGGGCTTTGCTGGAAACACCATATATTTT.

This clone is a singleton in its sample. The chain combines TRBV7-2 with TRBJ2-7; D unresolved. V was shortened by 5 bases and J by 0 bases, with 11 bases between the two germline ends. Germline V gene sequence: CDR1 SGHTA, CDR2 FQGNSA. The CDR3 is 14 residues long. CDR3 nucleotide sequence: TGTGCCAGCAGCCGCCGACATAACTCCTACGAGCAGTACTTC. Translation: CASSRRHNSYEQYF.

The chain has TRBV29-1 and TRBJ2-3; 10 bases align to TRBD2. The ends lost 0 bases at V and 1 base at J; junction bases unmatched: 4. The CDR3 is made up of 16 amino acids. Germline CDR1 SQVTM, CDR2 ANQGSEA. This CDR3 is CSVEDFGLAGTDTQYF. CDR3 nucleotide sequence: TGCAGCGTTGAAGATTTCGGACTAGCGGGCACAGATACGCAGTATTTT.

CDR3 nucleotides: TGTGCCAGCAGGGTGGCGGAGAGCTCTGGAAACACCATATATTTT. Protein product: CASRVAESSGNTIYF. The chain employs TRBV6-5 and TRBJ1-3; D ambiguous. Germline CDR1 reads MNHEY; CDR2 reads SVGAGI. The CDR3 loop spans 15 amino acids. Trimming cost V 6 bases and J 0 bases, with 12 bases left between them.

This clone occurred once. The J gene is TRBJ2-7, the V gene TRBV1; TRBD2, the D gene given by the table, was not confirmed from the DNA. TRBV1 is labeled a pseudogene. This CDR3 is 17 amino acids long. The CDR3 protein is CTSSPMESRHRTYEQYF. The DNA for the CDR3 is TGCACCAGCAGCCCAATGGAGTCGCGCCATCGAACCTACGAGCAGTACTTC.

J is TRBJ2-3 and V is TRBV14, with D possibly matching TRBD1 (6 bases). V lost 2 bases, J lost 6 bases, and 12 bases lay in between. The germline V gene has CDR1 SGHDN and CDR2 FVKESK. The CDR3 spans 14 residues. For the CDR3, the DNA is TGTGCCAGCAGCCAACAGGAGAGGGGGGATACGCAGTATTTT. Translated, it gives CASSQQERGDTQYF.

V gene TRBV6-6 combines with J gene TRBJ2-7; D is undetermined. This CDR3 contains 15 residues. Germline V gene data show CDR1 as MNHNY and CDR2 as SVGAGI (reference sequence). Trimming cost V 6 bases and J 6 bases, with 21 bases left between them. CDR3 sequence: CASRKTDSWSGEQYF. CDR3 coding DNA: TGTGCCAGCAGGAAAACGGATTCCTGGTCAGGCGAGCAGTACTTC.

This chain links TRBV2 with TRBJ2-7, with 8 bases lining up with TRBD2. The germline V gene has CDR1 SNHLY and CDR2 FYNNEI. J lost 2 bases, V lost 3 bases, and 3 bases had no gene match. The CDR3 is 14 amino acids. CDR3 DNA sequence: TGTGCCAGCAGTGATTTGCGGGGGGCCTACGAGCAGTACTTC. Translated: CASSDLRGAYEQYF.

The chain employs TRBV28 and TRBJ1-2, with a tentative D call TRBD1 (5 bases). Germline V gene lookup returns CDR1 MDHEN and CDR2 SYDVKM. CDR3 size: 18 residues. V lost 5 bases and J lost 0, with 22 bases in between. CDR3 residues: CASSHELGGDRPNYGYTF. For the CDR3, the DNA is TGTGCCAGCAGTCATGAATTGGGGGGTGATCGCCCTAACTATGGCTACACCTTC.

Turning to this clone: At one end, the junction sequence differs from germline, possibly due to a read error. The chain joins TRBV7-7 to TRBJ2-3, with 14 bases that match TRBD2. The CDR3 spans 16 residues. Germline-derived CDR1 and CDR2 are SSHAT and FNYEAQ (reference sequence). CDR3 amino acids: CASSLGLAGGADTQYF. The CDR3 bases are TGTGCTAGCAGCTTAGGACTAGCGGGAGGTGCAGATACGCAGTATTTT.

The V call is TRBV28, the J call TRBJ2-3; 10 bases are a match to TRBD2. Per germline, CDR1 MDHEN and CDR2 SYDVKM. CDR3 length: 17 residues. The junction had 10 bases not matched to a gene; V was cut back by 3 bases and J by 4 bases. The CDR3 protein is CASSFWASGRIADTQYF. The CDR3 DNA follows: TGTGCCAGCAGTTTTTGGGCTAGCGGGAGAATAGCAGATACGCAGTATTTT. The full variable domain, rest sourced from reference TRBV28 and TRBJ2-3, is DVKVTQSSRYLVKRTGEKVFLECVQDMDHENMFWYRQDPGLGLRLIYFSYDVKMKEKGDIPEGYSVSREKKERFSLILESASTNQTSMYLCASSFWASGRIADTQYFGPGTRLTVL.

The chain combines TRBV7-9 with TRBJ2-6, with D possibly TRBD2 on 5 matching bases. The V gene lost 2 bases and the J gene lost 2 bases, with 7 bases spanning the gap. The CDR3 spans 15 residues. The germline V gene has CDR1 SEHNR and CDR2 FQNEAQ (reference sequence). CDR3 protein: CASSLTGAGANVLTF. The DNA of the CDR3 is TGTGCCAGCAGCTTAACCGGGGCTGGGGCCAACGTCCTGACTTTC.

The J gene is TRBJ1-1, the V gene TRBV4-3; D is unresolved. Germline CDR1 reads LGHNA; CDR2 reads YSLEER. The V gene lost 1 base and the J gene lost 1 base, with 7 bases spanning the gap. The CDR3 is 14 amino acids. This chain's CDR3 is CASSQGDANTEAFF. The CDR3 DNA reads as TGCGCCAGCAGCCAAGGTGATGCGAACACTGAAGCTTTCTTT.